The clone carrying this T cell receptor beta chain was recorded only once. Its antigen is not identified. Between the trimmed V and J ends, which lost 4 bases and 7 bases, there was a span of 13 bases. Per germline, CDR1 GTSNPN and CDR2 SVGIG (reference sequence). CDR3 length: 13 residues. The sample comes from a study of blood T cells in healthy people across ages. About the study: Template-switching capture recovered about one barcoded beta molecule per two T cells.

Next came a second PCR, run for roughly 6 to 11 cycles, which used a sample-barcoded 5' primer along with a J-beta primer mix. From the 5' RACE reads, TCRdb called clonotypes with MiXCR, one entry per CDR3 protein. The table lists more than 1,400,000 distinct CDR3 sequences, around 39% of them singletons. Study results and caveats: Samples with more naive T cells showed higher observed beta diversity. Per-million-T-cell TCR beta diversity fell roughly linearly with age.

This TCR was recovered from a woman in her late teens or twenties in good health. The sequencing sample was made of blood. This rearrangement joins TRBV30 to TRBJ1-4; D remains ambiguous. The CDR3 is CAWNPAEGEKLFF. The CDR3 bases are TGTGCCTGGAACCCCGCCGAGGGTGAAAAACTGTTTTTT.